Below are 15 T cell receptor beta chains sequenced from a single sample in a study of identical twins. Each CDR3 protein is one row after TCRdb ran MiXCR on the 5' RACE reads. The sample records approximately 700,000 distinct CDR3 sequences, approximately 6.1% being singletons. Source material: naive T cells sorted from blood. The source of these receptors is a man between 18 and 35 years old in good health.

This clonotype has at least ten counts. The CDR3 nucleotides are TGTGCCACCAGCAGCCGACTAGCGGAGAGCACAGATACGCAGTATTTT. Its translation is CATSSRLAESTDTQYF. This rearrangement joins TRBV15 to TRBJ2-3, with 9 bases matching TRBD2. The CDR3 loop spans 16 amino acids. After removal of 3 bases from V and 0 bases from J, the junction contained 4 bases not matched to a gene. Germline loops: CDR1 LNHNV, CDR2 YYDKDF (reference sequence).

The CDR3 DNA is TGTGCCAGCAGGGCCGGGCCTCACACTGAAGCTTTCTTT. Protein sequence: CASRAGPHTEAFF. The rearrangement links TRBV12-3 or TRBV12-4 to TRBJ1-1; D ambiguous. The CDR3 is made up of 13 amino acids. Trimming took off 6 bases at V and 3 bases at J, with 11 bases between the two ends.

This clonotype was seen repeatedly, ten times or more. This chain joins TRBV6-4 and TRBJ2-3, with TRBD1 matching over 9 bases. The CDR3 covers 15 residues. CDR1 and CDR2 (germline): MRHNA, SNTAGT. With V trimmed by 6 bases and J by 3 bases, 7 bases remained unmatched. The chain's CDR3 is CASRKGQGRTDTQYF. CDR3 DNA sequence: TGTGCCAGCAGGAAGGGACAGGGAAGAACAGATACGCAGTATTTT.

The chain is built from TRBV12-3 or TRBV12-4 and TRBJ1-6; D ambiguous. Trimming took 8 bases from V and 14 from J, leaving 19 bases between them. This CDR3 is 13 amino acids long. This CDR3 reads CASGSEPSGTLHF. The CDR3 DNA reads TGTGCCAGCGGTTCCGAACCCTCCGGAACCCTCCACTTT.

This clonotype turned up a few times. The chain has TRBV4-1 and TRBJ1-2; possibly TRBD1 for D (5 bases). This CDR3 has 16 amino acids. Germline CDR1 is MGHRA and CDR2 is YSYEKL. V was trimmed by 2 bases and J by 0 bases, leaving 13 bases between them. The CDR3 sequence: CASSQPRGTANYGYTF. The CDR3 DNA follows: TGCGCCAGCAGCCAACCGAGAGGGACTGCTAACTATGGCTACACCTTC.

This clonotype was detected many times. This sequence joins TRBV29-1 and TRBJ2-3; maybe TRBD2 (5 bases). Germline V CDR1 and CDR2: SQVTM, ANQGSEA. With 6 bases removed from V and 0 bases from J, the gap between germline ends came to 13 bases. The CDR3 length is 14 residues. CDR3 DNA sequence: TGCAGCGTAGCGGCCCTTTTAAGCACAGATACGCAGTATTTT. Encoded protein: CSVAALLSTDTQYF.

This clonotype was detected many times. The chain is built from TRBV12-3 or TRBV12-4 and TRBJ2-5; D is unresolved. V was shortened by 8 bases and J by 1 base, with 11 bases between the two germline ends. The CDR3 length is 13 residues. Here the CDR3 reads CASQVLGQETQYF. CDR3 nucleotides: TGTGCCAGCCAAGTGCTGGGCCAAGAGACCCAGTACTTC.

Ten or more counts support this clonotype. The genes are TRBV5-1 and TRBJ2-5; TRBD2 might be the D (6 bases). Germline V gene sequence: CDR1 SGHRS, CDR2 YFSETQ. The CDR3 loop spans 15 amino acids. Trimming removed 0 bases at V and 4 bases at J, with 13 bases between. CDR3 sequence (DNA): TGCGCCAGCAGCTTGGACGTGGGAGCGGGAGAGACCCAGTACTTC. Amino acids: CASSLDVGAGETQYF.

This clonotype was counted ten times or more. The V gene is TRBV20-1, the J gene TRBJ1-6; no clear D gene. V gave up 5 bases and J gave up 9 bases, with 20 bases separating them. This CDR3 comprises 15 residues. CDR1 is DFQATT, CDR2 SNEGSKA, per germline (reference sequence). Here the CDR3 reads CSAARTATGGSPLHF. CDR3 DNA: TGCAGTGCTGCCCGGACGGCGACTGGTGGTTCACCCCTCCACTTT.

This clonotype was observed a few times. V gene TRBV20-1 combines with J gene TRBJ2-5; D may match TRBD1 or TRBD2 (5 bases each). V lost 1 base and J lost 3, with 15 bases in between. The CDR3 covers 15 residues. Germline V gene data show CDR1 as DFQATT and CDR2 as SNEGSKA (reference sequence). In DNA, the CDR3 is TGCAGTGCTAGAGCTTGGGGGACCGACAAAGAGACCCAGTACTTC. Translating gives CSARAWGTDKETQYF.

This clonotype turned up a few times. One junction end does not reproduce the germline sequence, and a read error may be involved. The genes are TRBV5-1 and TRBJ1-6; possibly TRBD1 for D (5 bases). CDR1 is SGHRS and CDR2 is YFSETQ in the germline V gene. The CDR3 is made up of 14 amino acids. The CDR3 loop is CASSRDGSNSPLHF. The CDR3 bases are TGCGCCAGCAGCCGGGACGGGAGTAATTCGCCCCTCCACTTT.

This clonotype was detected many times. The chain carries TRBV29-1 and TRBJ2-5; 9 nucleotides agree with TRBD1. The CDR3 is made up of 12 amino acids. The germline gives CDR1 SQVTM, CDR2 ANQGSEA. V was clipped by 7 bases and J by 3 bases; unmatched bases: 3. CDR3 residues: CSADRGEETQYF. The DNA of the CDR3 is TGCAGCGCGGACAGGGGAGAAGAGACCCAGTACTTC. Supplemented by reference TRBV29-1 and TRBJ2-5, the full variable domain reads SAVISQKPSRDICQRGTSLTIQCQVDSQVTMMFWYRQQPGQSLTLIATANQGSEATYESGFVIDKFPISRPNLTFSTLTVSNMSPEDSSIYLCSADRGEETQYFGPGTRLLVL.

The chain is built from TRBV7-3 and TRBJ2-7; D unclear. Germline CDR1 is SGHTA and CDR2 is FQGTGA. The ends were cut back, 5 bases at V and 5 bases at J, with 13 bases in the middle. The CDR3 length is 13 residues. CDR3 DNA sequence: TGTGCCAGCAGCCCCGGTATGGACCACGAGCAGTACTTC. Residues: CASSPGMDHEQYF.

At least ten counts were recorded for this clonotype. This chain's CDR3 is CATAAEDGKNIQYF. As DNA, the CDR3 is TGTGCCACCGCTGCGGAGGACGGAAAAAACATTCAGTACTTC. The chain couples TRBV24-1 to TRBJ2-4, with a tentative D call TRBD2 (5 bases). The CDR3 is made up of 14 amino acids. Germline V gene lookup returns CDR1 KGHDR and CDR2 SFDVKD. The germline V and J ends were trimmed by 9 bases and 4 bases, with 15 bases remaining between them.

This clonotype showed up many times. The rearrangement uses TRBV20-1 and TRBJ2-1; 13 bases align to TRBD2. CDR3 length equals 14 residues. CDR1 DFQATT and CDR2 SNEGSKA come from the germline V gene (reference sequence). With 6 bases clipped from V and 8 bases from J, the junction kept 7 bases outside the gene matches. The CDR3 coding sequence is TGCAGTGCCAGGACTAGCGGGAGTATCTATGAGCAGTTCTTC. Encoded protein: CSARTSGSIYEQFF.